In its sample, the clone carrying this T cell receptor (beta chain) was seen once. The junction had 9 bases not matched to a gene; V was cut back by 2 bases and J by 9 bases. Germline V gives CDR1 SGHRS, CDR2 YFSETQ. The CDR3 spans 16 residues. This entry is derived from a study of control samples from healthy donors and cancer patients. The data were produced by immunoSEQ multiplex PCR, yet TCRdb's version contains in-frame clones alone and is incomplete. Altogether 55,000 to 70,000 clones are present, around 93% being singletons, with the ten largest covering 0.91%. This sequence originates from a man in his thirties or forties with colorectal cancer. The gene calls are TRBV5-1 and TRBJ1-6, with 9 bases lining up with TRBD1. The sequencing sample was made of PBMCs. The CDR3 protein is CASSFDRGVGSSPLHF. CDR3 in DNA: TGCGCCAGCAGCTTCGACAGGGGGGTCGGTAGTTCACCCCTCCACTTT.